This T cell receptor (beta chain) was documented in a study of T cell responses to AZD1222 COVID-19 vaccine. Turning to this clone: Its specificity is unknown.

General study findings and limits: Donors were mostly white British, more females; clonal diversity possibly underestimated.

The table came from immunoSEQ multiplex PCR; TCRdb's copy has only in-frame clones and leaves some out. The sample includes fewer than 65,000 clones, 70% to 90% of them seen just once. The receptor was isolated from an adult who received the AZD1222 COVID-19 vaccine. Specimen: peripheral blood, collected 28 days after the second AZD1222 dose.

The chain's CDR3 is CASSSNRGDYGYTF. The CDR3 region has the DNA TGTGCCAGCAGCTCAAACAGGGGAGACTATGGCTACACCTTC. The chain couples TRBV7-2 to TRBJ1-2; TRBD1 matches at 7 bases. With V trimmed by 4 bases and J by 3 bases, 5 bases remained unmatched. The CDR3 covers 14 residues. Germline lookup yields CDR1 SGHTA and CDR2 FQGNSA.